These 20 T cell receptor beta chains share one sample of origin, sequenced in a study of control samples from healthy donors and cancer patients. TCRdb's table, derived via immunoSEQ multiplex PCR, lists solely in-frame clones and lacks some. The sample holds approximately 87,000 clones; about 88% are singletons and the top ten take roughly 1.2%. Sequencing was performed on blood. The origin of the receptors is a woman aged 45-65 years in good health.

The V call is TRBV19, the J call TRBJ1-5; TRBD1 is a possible D gene (6 bases). This CDR3 has 15 amino acids. Germline lookup yields CDR1 LNHDA and CDR2 SQIVND (reference sequence). The germline V and J ends were trimmed by 5 bases and 1 base, with 12 bases remaining between them. The chain's CDR3 is CASSQYRASNQPQHF. CDR3 DNA: TGTGCCAGTAGTCAGTACAGGGCAAGCAATCAGCCCCAGCATTTT.

The CDR3 region is CASSQEGARQVRGEKLFF. Written as DNA, the CDR3 is TGTGCCAGCAGCCAAGAAGGGGCGCGACAGGTGAGAGGTGAAAAACTGTTTTTT. The chain joins TRBV2 to TRBJ1-4; D might be TRBD1 (6 bases). Per germline, CDR1 SNHLY and CDR2 FYNNEI. CDR3 size: 18 residues. V was shortened by 6 bases and J by 7 bases, with 27 bases between the two germline ends.

This CDR3 reads CSVEEQANTEAFF. The CDR3 nucleotides read TGCAGCGTTGAAGAGCAGGCGAACACTGAAGCTTTCTTT. The chain is built from TRBV29-1 and TRBJ1-1, with D unresolved. The germline V gene encodes CDR1 SQVTM and CDR2 ANQGSEA. The CDR3 consists of 13 residues. Trimming removed 0 bases from V and 1 base from J, with 6 bases in between. Full variable domain (missing parts from reference TRBV29-1 and TRBJ1-1): SAVISQKPSRDICQRGTSLTIQCQVDSQVTMMFWYRQQPGQSLTLIATANQGSEATYESGFVIDKFPISRPNLTFSTLTVSNMSPEDSSIYLCSVEEQANTEAFFGQGTRLTVV.

The chain recombines TRBV14 with TRBJ1-6; D ambiguous. V was clipped by 1 base and J by 7 bases, with 8 bases between them. This CDR3 has 14 amino acids. Germline loops: CDR1 SGHDN, CDR2 FVKESK. The CDR3 sequence: CASSQGLENSPLHF. CDR3 DNA sequence: TGTGCCAGCAGCCAAGGACTAGAAAATTCACCCCTCCACTTT.

The V and J genes are TRBV5-4 and TRBJ2-3; 11 bases line up with TRBD2. This CDR3 has 17 amino acids. Per germline, CDR1 SGHNT and CDR2 YYREEE (reference sequence). V lost 3 bases to trimming and J lost 2 bases; unmatched junction nucleotides: 8. The CDR3 coding sequence is TGTGCCAGCAGCTCGCCCACTAGCGGGGGATCCACAGATACGCAGTATTTT. Amino acid sequence: CASSSPTSGGSTDTQYF.

Comment on this clone: One end of the junction does not line up with germline, which may come from a read error. The chain carries TRBV6-4 and TRBJ2-5; tentatively, D is TRBD2 (6 bases). There are 12 residues in the CDR3. Germline CDR1 is MRHNA and CDR2 is SNTAGT. The chain's CDR3 is CASSVGTGDIDF. The CDR3 coding sequence is TGTGCCAGCAGTGTTGGAACGGGGGATATAGACTTC.

The chain couples TRBV7-3 to TRBJ1-1; 7 bases are a match to TRBD1. J lost 1 base, V lost 3 bases, and 2 bases had no gene match. CDR1 is SGHTA, CDR2 FQGTGA, per germline. The CDR3 totals 14 residues. For the CDR3, the DNA is TGTGCCAGCAGCTTGACAGGGAAGAACACTGAAGCTTTCTTT. Translated: CASSLTGKNTEAFF.

The rearrangement uses TRBV6-1 and TRBJ1-2; 7 nucleotides align to TRBD1. Germline values: CDR1 MNHNS, CDR2 SASEGT. The V and J ends lost 1 base and 3 bases, in that order; junction bases with no gene match: 2. The CDR3 loop spans 14 amino acids. The CDR3 bases are TGTGCCAGCAGTGAAGTTGGACAGGACTATGGCTACACCTTC. This gives the protein CASSEVGQDYGYTF.

The CDR3 DNA follows: TGTGCCAGCAGCATTTCTAGCGGACCTACCGATGAGCAGTTCTTC. Translation gives CASSISSGPTDEQFF. The rearrangement joins TRBV7-9 to TRBJ2-1; 7 bases are shared with TRBD2. J gave up 8 bases and V 5 bases, and 12 bases lay outside the gene matches. The CDR3 has 15 residues. The germline gives CDR1 SEHNR, CDR2 FQNEAQ (reference sequence).

The chain carries TRBV19 and TRBJ2-5; 11 bases fit TRBD2. The CDR3 spans 16 residues. Germline V gene lookup returns CDR1 LNHDA and CDR2 SQIVND (reference sequence). V lost 4 bases to trimming and J lost 5 bases; unmatched junction nucleotides: 9. The chain's CDR3 is CASSTLTSGRWETQYF. CDR3 bases: TGTGCCAGTAGTACCTTAACTAGCGGGAGATGGGAGACCCAGTACTTC.

The chain recombines TRBV7-2 with TRBJ2-5, with 10 bases identical to TRBD2. The V segment lost 3 bases and the J segment 2 bases; nucleotides outside the gene matches: 3. The CDR3 length is 15 residues. Per germline, CDR1 SGHTA and CDR2 FQGNSA. Here the CDR3 DNA reads TGTGCCAGCAGCTTGACTAGCGGGTTACAAGAGACCCAGTACTTC. Its translation is CASSLTSGLQETQYF.

The chain links TRBV5-1 to TRBJ2-2; perhaps TRBD1 as D (5 bases). The CDR3 sequence is 16 residues long. Germline V gives CDR1 SGHRS, CDR2 YFSETQ. V lost 0 bases, J lost 4 bases, and 13 bases lay in between. The CDR3 region has the DNA TGCGCCAGCAGCTTGGAGCTCAGGGTGGTCACCGGGGAGCTGTTTTTT. It codes for CASSLELRVVTGELFF.

The J gene is TRBJ2-3, the V gene TRBV5-4; D ambiguous. The CDR3 extends over 13 amino acids. The V end was cut by 1 base, the J end by 6 bases, with 9 bases between. Germline V gene data show CDR1 as SGHNT and CDR2 as YYREEE (reference sequence). The CDR3 nucleotides are TGTGCCAGCAGCTTGCTAAACTCGGATACGCAGTATTTT. It is translated as CASSLLNSDTQYF.

The rearrangement links TRBV6-6 to TRBJ1-4; 8 bases are shared with TRBD1. The CDR3 totals 16 residues. The trim removed 2 bases at V and 7 bases at J, leaving 9 bases unmatched. Germline CDR1 reads MNHNY; CDR2 reads SVGAGI (reference sequence). CDR3 sequence (DNA): TGTGCCAGCAGTTACCGTGGACAGGGAGGTGCTGAAAAACTGTTTTTT. As protein: CASSYRGQGGAEKLFF.

This clone came up a few times. The chain combines TRBV5-1 with TRBJ2-3; 13 bases agree with TRBD2. The CDR3 length is 20 residues. CDR1 is SGHRS, CDR2 YFSETQ, per germline. V lost 0 bases, J lost 0 bases, and 10 bases stayed unmatched. CDR3 DNA: TGCGCCAGCAGCTTGGACCCACACTTACTAGCGGGAGGGAGCACAGATACGCAGTATTTT. Translation: CASSLDPHLLAGGSTDTQYF.

This clone was seen only once. Here the CDR3 DNA reads TGTGCCAGCAGCATTGTGGGGCAGGGGGCCGTTCAAGAGACCCAGTACTTC. This codes for CASSIVGQGAVQETQYF. The J gene is TRBJ2-5, the V gene TRBV7-2; 8 positions match TRBD1. The length of the CDR3 is 17 residues. Looked up from germline, CDR1 is SGHTA and CDR2 is FQGNSA. The V segment lost 5 bases and the J segment 2 bases; nucleotides outside the gene matches: 13.

The CDR3, as DNA: TGTGCCAGCAGCTTAGGGTTTGTGGATCCGGAGACCCAGTACTTC. As protein: CASSLGFVDPETQYF. The rearrangement uses TRBV7-9 and TRBJ2-5; no definite D call. Per the germline V gene, CDR1 is SEHNR and CDR2 is FQNEAQ (reference sequence). Between the trimmed V and J ends, which lost 1 base and 5 bases, there was a span of 14 bases. CDR3 length: 15 amino acids.

The chain links TRBV7-2 to TRBJ1-1; a weak D match, TRBD1 (5 bases). Germline V CDR1 and CDR2: SGHTA, FQGNSA. Trimming took off 6 bases at V and 0 bases at J, with 20 bases between the two ends. The CDR3 length is 17 residues. The CDR3 nucleotides are TGTGCCAGCAGTCTCTCACCGGGGCCGGGTTTGAACACTGAAGCTTTCTTT. Its translation is CASSLSPGPGLNTEAFF.

This clone has only one observation. The V call is TRBV11-3, the J call TRBJ2-2, with 14 bases lining up with TRBD2. V lost 6 bases and J lost 6; bases outside the gene matches: 6. Germline V gene lookup returns CDR1 SGHNT and CDR2 YENEEA. The CDR3 loop spans 16 amino acids. CDR3 sequence (DNA): TGTGCCAGCAGGTTGACTAGCGGGAGGGCCGCCGGGGAGCTGTTTTTT. The encoded protein is CASRLTSGRAAGELFF.

This clone has only one observation. This chain joins TRBV5-6 and TRBJ2-5; tentatively, D is TRBD1 or TRBD2 (6 bases each). CDR1 SGHDT and CDR2 YYEEEE come from the germline V gene. Trimming removed 9 bases from V and 5 bases from J, with 17 bases in between. This CDR3 spans 13 amino acids. The CDR3 region has the DNA TGTGCCACCCCCCCCGGGGGCCGGGAGACCCAGTACTTC. It encodes CATPPGGRETQYF.